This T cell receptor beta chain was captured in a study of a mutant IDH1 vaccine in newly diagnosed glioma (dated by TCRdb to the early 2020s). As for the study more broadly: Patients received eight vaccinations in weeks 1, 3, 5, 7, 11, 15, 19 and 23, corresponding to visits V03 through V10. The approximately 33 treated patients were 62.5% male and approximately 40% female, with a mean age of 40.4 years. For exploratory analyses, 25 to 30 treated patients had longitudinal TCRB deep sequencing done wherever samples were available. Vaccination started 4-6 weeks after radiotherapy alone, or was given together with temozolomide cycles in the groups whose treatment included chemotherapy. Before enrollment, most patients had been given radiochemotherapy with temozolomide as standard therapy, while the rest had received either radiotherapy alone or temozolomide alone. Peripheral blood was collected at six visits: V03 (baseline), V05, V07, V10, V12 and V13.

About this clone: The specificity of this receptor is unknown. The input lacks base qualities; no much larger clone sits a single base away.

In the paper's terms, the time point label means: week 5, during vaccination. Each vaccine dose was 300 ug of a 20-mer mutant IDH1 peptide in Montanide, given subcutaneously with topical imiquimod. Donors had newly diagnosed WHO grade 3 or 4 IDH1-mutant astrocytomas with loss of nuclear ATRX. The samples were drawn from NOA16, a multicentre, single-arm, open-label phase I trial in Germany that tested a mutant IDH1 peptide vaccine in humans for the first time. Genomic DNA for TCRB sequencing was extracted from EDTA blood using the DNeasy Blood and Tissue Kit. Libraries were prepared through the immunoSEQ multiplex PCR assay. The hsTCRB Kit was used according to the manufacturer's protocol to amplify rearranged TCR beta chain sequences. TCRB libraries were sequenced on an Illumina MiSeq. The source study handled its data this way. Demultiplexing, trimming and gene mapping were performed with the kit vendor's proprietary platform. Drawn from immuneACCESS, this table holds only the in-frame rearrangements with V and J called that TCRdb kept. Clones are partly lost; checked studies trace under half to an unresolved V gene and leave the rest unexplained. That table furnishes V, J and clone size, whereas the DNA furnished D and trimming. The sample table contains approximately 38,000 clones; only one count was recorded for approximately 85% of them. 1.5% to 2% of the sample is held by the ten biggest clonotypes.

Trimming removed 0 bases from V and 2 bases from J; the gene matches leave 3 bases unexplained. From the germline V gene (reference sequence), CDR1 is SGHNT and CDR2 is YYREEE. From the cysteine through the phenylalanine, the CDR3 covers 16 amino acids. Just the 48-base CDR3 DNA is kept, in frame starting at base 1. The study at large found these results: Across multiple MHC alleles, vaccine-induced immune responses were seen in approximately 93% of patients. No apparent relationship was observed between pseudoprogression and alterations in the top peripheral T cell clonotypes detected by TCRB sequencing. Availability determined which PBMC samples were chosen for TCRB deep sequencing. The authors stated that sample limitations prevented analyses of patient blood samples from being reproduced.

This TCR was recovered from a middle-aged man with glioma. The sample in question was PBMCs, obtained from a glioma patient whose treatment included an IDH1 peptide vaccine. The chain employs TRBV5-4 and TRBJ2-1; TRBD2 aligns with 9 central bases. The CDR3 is CASSLDLAGAYNEQFF. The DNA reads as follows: TGTGCCAGCAGCTTGGATTTAGCGGGAGCCTACAATGAGCAGTTCTTC.